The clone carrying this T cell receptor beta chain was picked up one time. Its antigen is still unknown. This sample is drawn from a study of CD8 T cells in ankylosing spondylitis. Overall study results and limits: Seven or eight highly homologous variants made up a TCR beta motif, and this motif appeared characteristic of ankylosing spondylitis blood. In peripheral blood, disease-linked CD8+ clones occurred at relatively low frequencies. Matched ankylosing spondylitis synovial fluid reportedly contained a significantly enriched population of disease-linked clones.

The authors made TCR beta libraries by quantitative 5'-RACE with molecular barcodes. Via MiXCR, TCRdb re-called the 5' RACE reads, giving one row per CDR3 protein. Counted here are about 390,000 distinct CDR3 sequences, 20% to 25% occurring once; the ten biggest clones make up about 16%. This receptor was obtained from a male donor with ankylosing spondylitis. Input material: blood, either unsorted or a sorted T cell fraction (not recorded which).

DNA of the CDR3: TGTGCCAGCAGCTTAAATACACACAATGAGCAGTTCTTC. Translating gives CASSLNTHNEQFF. The chain links TRBV7-3 to TRBJ2-1; D ambiguous. The germline CDR1 and CDR2 sequences are SGHTA and FQGTGA. This CDR3 comprises 13 residues. V was cut by 1 base and J by 5 bases, with 6 bases left in between. The full variable domain, with the rest looked up from reference TRBV7-3 and TRBJ2-1, is GAGVSQTPSNKVTEKGKYVELRCDPISGHTALYWYRQSLGQGPEFLIYFQGTGAADDSGLPNDRFFAVRPEGSVSTLKIQRTERGDSAVYLCASSLNTHNEQFFGPGTRLTVL.